Presented here are 12 T cell receptor beta chains from one specimen sequenced in a study of blood T cell repertoires in COVID-19. The protocol was immunoSEQ multiplex PCR, while the TCRdb copy is restricted to in-frame clones and leaves out a portion. This sample has about 100,000 clones, with 80% found just once. Sequenced input: peripheral blood. These receptors originate from a man aged 50 or older who had recovered from COVID-19.

This clone was seen only a few times. V gene TRBV4-3 combines with J gene TRBJ1-1; D call uncertain. V was cut by 2 bases and J by 1 base, with 8 bases left in between. Germline V CDR1 and CDR2: LGHNA, YSLEER. The CDR3 spans 14 residues. The CDR3 DNA sequence: TGCGCCAGCAGCCAATCCAGAACGAACACTGAAGCTTTCTTT. It translates to CASSQSRTNTEAFF.

The CDR3 DNA sequence: TGTGCCACCAGTGAGAAGACAGGTTCCCAAGAGACCCAGTACTTC. Its protein is CATSEKTGSQETQYF. The chain is built from TRBV24-1 and TRBJ2-5; a possible D gene is TRBD1 (6 bases). Trimming removed 4 bases at V and 1 base at J, with 12 bases between. The CDR3 length is 15 residues. Germline assignment: CDR1 KGHDR and CDR2 SFDVKD.

The CDR3 region has the DNA TGTGCCAGCAGCGCAGGGACTAGCGGGAACACCGGGGAGCTGTTTTTT. This translates into CASSAGTSGNTGELFF. The chain uses TRBV9 and TRBJ2-2; 11 nucleotides agree with TRBD2. Per germline, CDR1 SGDLS and CDR2 YYNGEE. V trimming: 3 bases; J trimming: 1 base; junction bases outside the gene matches: 2. This CDR3 has 16 amino acids.

The chain couples TRBV10-3 to TRBJ1-5; TRBD1 might be the D (5 bases). Germline V CDR1 and CDR2: ENHRY, SYGVKD. CDR3 length equals 13 residues. V was cut by 11 bases and J by 4 bases, with 15 bases left in between. As DNA, the CDR3 is TGTGCCTCCCACCTCGACAGAAATCAGCCCCAGCATTTT. Its translation: CASHLDRNQPQHF.

The V and J genes are TRBV6-2 or TRBV6-3 and TRBJ1-5, with 8 bases lining up with TRBD1. Germline assignment: CDR1 MNHEY and CDR2 SVGEGT. The CDR3 has 14 residues. Unmatched junction bases numbered 2, after V lost 4 bases and J lost 3 bases. The CDR3 DNA is TGTGCCAGCAGTTCGGGACAGGCCAATCAGCCCCAGCATTTT. This sequence encodes CASSSGQANQPQHF.

This clone has a single count. The chain links TRBV9 to TRBJ2-4; perhaps TRBD1 as D (6 bases). Trimming cost V 4 bases and J 2 bases, with 25 bases left between them. This CDR3 contains 19 residues. CDR1 and CDR2 from the germline V gene are SGDLS and YYNGEE. The CDR3, as DNA: TGTGCCAGCAGCCCCCAACCGGGACAAGGGGATTTTTCCAAAAACATTCAGTACTTC. It is translated as CASSPQPGQGDFSKNIQYF. Variable domain in full (rest from reference TRBV9 and TRBJ2-4): DSGVTQTPKHLITATGQRVTLRCSPRSGDLSVYWYQQSLDQGLQFLIQYYNGEERAKGNILERFSAQQFPDLHSELNLSSLELGDSALYFCASSPQPGQGDFSKNIQYFGAGTRLSVL.

The rearrangement uses TRBV6-6 and TRBJ1-6; tentatively, D is TRBD1 (6 bases). Per the germline V gene, CDR1 is MNHNY and CDR2 is SVGAGI (reference sequence). Deletions cut 7 bases from V and 7 bases from J, with 14 bases between. The CDR3 runs to 14 residues. The CDR3 nucleotides read TGTGCCAGCAAGAGACAGGAGGAGAATTCACCCCTCCACTTT. The encoded protein is CASKRQEENSPLHF.

The CDR3 region is CASSSSYEQYF. The DNA of the CDR3 is TGCGCCAGCAGCTCGAGTTACGAGCAGTACTTC. V is TRBV5-1 and J is TRBJ2-7; no definite D call. The CDR3 is 11 amino acids. Trimming removed 3 bases from V and 4 bases from J, with 5 bases in between. Germline V gene lookup returns CDR1 SGHRS and CDR2 YFSETQ.

V usage is TRBV19 and J usage is TRBJ1-2; 7 bases agree with TRBD1. CDR3 length: 14 residues. Trimming removed 6 bases from V and 5 bases from J; junction bases left unmatched: 9. Germline V gene data show CDR1 as LNHDA and CDR2 as SQIVND (reference sequence). DNA for the CDR3: TGTGCCAGTAGGTCACCCTCAGGGGGATATGGCTACACCTTC. Translated: CASRSPSGGYGYTF.

The genes are TRBV7-8 and TRBJ2-7; the D gene is possibly TRBD2 (7 bases). CDR1 SGHVS and CDR2 FQNEAQ come from the germline V gene. V gave up 4 bases and J gave up 2 bases, with 15 bases separating them. The CDR3 is made up of 15 amino acids. CDR3 sequence (DNA): TGTGCCAGCAGCTCGGGGGGCCTGTCAACCTACGAGCAGTACTTC. Translating gives CASSSGGLSTYEQYF.

The CDR3 DNA reads as TGTGCCAGTAGTATAGAAGCAGGGGGTCCCACCCCCCAGCATTTT. Its translation is CASSIEAGGPTPQHF. This chain uses TRBV19 with TRBJ1-5; TRBD1 matches 7 bases. CDR3 length equals 15 residues. Germline lookup yields CDR1 LNHDA and CDR2 SQIVND (reference sequence). After removal of 0 bases from V and 10 bases from J, the junction contained 9 bases not matched to a gene.

The CDR3 here is CASSYSGINTGELFF. For the CDR3, the DNA is TGTGCCAGCAGTTACAGCGGGATAAACACCGGGGAGCTGTTTTTT. The chain employs TRBV28 and TRBJ2-2, with TRBD2 identical over 7 bases. The CDR3 has 15 amino acids. Trimming took 4 bases from V and 2 from J; bases not matched to a gene: 4. CDR1 and CDR2 (germline): MDHEN, SYDVKM.